Each of the 25 T cell receptor beta chains below was sequenced from the same sample in a study of blood T cells in healthy people across ages. Combining a sample-barcoded 5' primer with a J-beta primer mix, a second PCR ran for 7 to 11 cycles. TCRdb itself ran the 5' RACE reads through MiXCR, one entry per CDR3 protein. The sample has hundreds of thousands of distinct CDR3 sequences, around 43% seen once. The sequenced sample was blood. The receptors originated from an elderly man in good health.

This clonotype was found many times. The chain joins TRBV20-1 to TRBJ1-1, with D perhaps TRBD1 (5 bases). V was pared by 0 bases and J by 7 bases, with 18 bases between. Germline loops: CDR1 DFQATT, CDR2 SNEGSKA (reference sequence). The CDR3 loop spans 15 amino acids. CDR3 nucleotide sequence: TGCAGTGCTAGAGATTCGGGGCAGACTATGGGTGAAGCTTTCTTT. Translation: CSARDSGQTMGEAFF.

This clonotype was counted between two and nine times. CDR3 loop: CASSFGLDTDTQYF. In DNA form, the CDR3 reads TGTGCCAGCAGTTTTGGGCTAGACACAGATACGCAGTATTTT. The chain links TRBV28 to TRBJ2-3; D not certain. CDR3 length equals 14 residues. Germline V gene lookup returns CDR1 MDHEN and CDR2 SYDVKM. Trimming cost V 3 bases and J 2 bases, with 9 bases left between them. Filled out from reference TRBV28 and TRBJ2-3, the complete variable domain reads DVKVTQSSRYLVKRTGEKVFLECVQDMDHENMFWYRQDPGLGLRLIYFSYDVKMKEKGDIPEGYSVSREKKERFSLILESASTNQTSMYLCASSFGLDTDTQYFGPGTRLTVL.

The chain employs TRBV3-1 and TRBJ1-5, with a possible D match to TRBD1 (5 bases). The germline V gene encodes CDR1 LGHDT and CDR2 YNNKEL (reference sequence). Trimming stripped 7 bases from V and 0 bases from J, with 10 bases between. The CDR3 sequence is 14 residues long. The CDR3 DNA reads as TGTGCCAGCACCGACAGCCTTAGCAATCAGCCCCAGCATTTT. Translated, it gives CASTDSLSNQPQHF.

This sequence joins TRBV10-3 and TRBJ2-3, with 7 bases fitting TRBD1. The junction had 9 bases not matched to a gene; V was cut back by 9 bases and J by 0 bases. Germline V lookup: CDR1 ENHRY, CDR2 SYGVKD. This CDR3 has 15 residues. The CDR3, as DNA: TGTGCCATAAGCGCCGGGACAGCGAGCACAGATACGCAGTATTTT. Translation: CAISAGTASTDTQYF.

The gene calls are TRBV4-1 and TRBJ1-2; D is perhaps TRBD1 (6 bases). The CDR3 totals 15 residues. Germline V CDR1 and CDR2: MGHRA, YSYEKL. V dropped 2 bases and J dropped 4 bases, with 14 bases sitting between them. The CDR3 loop reads CASSQPLDRFYGYTF. The CDR3 DNA is TGCGCCAGCAGCCAACCGTTGGACAGATTCTATGGCTACACCTTC.

This clonotype was counted between two and nine times. The chain joins TRBV9 to TRBJ2-3; D possibly corresponds to TRBD2 (5 bases). V gave up 0 bases and J gave up 4 bases, with 9 bases separating them. Per the germline V gene, CDR1 is SGDLS and CDR2 is YYNGEE. The CDR3 consists of 14 residues. CDR3 sequence (DNA): TGTGCCAGCAGCGTAGACTGGGGAGCAGATACGCAGTATTTT. Its translation is CASSVDWGADTQYF.

The chain uses TRBV6-6 and TRBJ2-1, with D maybe TRBD2 (6 bases). The V and J ends lost 6 bases and 4 bases respectively, with 22 bases between them. The CDR3 runs to 17 residues. Germline V gives CDR1 MNHNY, CDR2 SVGAGI (reference sequence). CDR3 sequence reads: CASSPDRAGNGYNEQFF. The CDR3 DNA follows: TGTGCCAGCAGCCCGGATCGGGCGGGAAACGGATACAATGAGCAGTTCTTC.

This clonotype was detected a few times. This chain connects TRBV3-1 to TRBJ2-7, with 7 bases matching TRBD1. This CDR3 region has 15 residues. After removal of 3 bases from V and 0 bases from J, the junction contained 5 bases not matched to a gene. CDR1 is LGHDT and CDR2 is YNNKEL in the germline V gene (reference sequence). CDR3 in amino acids: CASSHIRTGSYEQYF. CDR3 DNA: TGTGCCAGCAGCCACATCCGGACAGGCTCCTACGAGCAGTACTTC.

J is TRBJ2-7 and V is TRBV6-2 or TRBV6-3, with TRBD1 identical over 7 bases. Germline V CDR1 and CDR2: MNHEY, SVGEGT. The CDR3 has 15 amino acids. J gave up 6 bases and V 4 bases, and 12 bases lay outside the gene matches. CDR3 sequence: CASSWFQGDRGEQYF. The CDR3, as DNA: TGTGCCAGCAGTTGGTTCCAGGGGGATCGGGGCGAGCAGTACTTC.

Worth noting for this clonotype: One end of the junction varies from germline; a read error may be responsible. V usage is TRBV3-1 and J usage is TRBJ2-4, with 9 bases fitting TRBD2. The germline V gene has CDR1 LGHDT and CDR2 YNNKEL (reference sequence). The CDR3 has 18 residues. In nucleotides, the CDR3 is TGTGCCAACAGCCAAGATTCGCTAGCGGGATTAGCCAAAAACATTCAGTACTTC. Its protein is CANSQDSLAGLAKNIQYF.

V is TRBV6-1 and J is TRBJ1-1; 7 bases agree with TRBD1. The J segment lost 6 bases and the V segment lost 8 bases, leaving 12 bases of the junction unmatched. Germline CDR1 and CDR2: MNHNS and SASEGT. The CDR3 has 14 amino acids. The CDR3 is CASPRGGGAAEAFF. CDR3 DNA: TGTGCCAGCCCCCGGGGAGGGGGCGCGGCTGAAGCTTTCTTT.

This clonotype came up a few times. The chain carries TRBV4-2 and TRBJ2-4; D gene ambiguous. The CDR3 sequence is 16 residues long. Germline V gives CDR1 LGHNA, CDR2 YNFKEQ. Trimming cost V 0 bases and J 1 base, with 10 bases left between them. CDR3 residues: CASSQDHGSAKNIQYF. CDR3 bases: TGTGCCAGCAGCCAAGATCATGGTTCGGCCAAAAACATTCAGTACTTC.

CDR3 region: CSVRHTNEQFF. DNA for the CDR3: TGCAGCGTGAGACACACCAATGAGCAGTTCTTC. The chain is built from TRBV29-1 and TRBJ2-1; D is ambiguous. The germline V gene has CDR1 SQVTM and CDR2 ANQGSEA. V lost 6 bases and J lost 6, with 9 bases in between. The CDR3 covers 11 residues.

This clonotype was observed once. The chain uses TRBV7-2 and TRBJ2-1; D call uncertain. Germline V CDR1 and CDR2: SGHTA, FQGNSA. The V gene lost 1 base and the J gene lost 14 bases, with 15 bases spanning the gap. The CDR3 totals 13 residues. CDR3 in DNA: TGTGCCAGCAGCTTAGGCCTCACCGCCGCCGAGTTCTTC. It translates to CASSLGLTAAEFF.

The chain employs TRBV4-2 and TRBJ2-4; 7 nucleotides agree with TRBD2. Germline CDR1 LGHNA, CDR2 YNFKEQ. J lost 13 bases, V lost 4 bases, and 19 bases had no gene match. The CDR3 runs 16 residues. CDR3 bases: TGTGCCAGCAGCCGAGATGCGGGGGAGGGCCCCGATGAGCAGTACTTC. Translated, it gives CASSRDAGEGPDEQYF.

This clonotype was seen a few times. The chain employs TRBV29-1 and TRBJ1-4, with unresolved D. The CDR3 consists of 13 residues. Trimming removed 6 bases from V and 0 bases from J, with 8 bases in between. Germline V gene data show CDR1 as SQVTM and CDR2 as ANQGSEA. The CDR3 spells CSVVLPTNEKLFF. CDR3 DNA: TGCAGCGTCGTCCTCCCAACTAATGAAAAACTGTTTTTT. The variable domain in full, with the rest retrieved from reference TRBV29-1 and TRBJ1-4, is SAVISQKPSRDICQRGTSLTIQCQVDSQVTMMFWYRQQPGQSLTLIATANQGSEATYESGFVIDKFPISRPNLTFSTLTVSNMSPEDSSIYLCSVVLPTNEKLFFGSGTQLSVL.

The chain has TRBV7-7 and TRBJ2-5; D is ambiguous. Trimming removed 5 bases at V and 5 bases at J, with 15 bases between. CDR3 length: 14 residues. Germline values: CDR1 SSHAT, CDR2 FNYEAQ (reference sequence). The CDR3 DNA is TGTGCCAGCAGCACCGGACCGGATGGGGAGACCCAGTACTTC. Residues: CASSTGPDGETQYF.

In its sample, this clonotype was seen once. The rearrangement uses TRBV5-4 and TRBJ2-4; 9 nucleotides agree with TRBD1. Germline V lookup: CDR1 SGHNT, CDR2 YYREEE (reference sequence). With 4 bases clipped from V and 13 bases from J, the junction kept 9 bases outside the gene matches. This CDR3 contains 13 residues. The CDR3 DNA sequence: TGTGCCAGCAGCAAGGACAGGGGAGAAGAGCAGTACTTC. This encodes CASSKDRGEEQYF.

This clonotype was seen a few times. V usage is TRBV6-2 or TRBV6-3 and J usage is TRBJ1-4; D gene unclear. CDR1 and CDR2 from the germline V gene are MNHEY and SVGEGT. Trimming removed 4 bases at V and 11 bases at J, with 14 bases between. The CDR3 length is 13 residues. The CDR3 DNA reads as TGTGCCAGCAGTTCCAACCAGGACGGGAAACTGTTTTTT. Amino acids: CASSSNQDGKLFF.

The chain has TRBV28 and TRBJ1-1; D gene unclear. CDR1 MDHEN and CDR2 SYDVKM come from the germline V gene. Trimming took 8 bases from V and 2 from J, leaving 6 bases between them. The CDR3 runs to 11 residues. Here the CDR3 reads CASAENTEAFF. In nucleotides, the CDR3 is TGTGCCAGCGCGGAAAACACTGAAGCTTTCTTT.

This clonotype was observed a few times. V and J are TRBV6-4 and TRBJ2-3, with D perhaps matching TRBD1 or TRBD2 (5 bases each). There are 15 residues in the CDR3. Germline V lookup: CDR1 MRHNA, CDR2 SNTAGT. V lost 4 bases and J lost 0, with 11 bases in between. CDR3 sequence reads: CASSVDGTSTDTQYF. The CDR3, as DNA: TGTGCCAGCAGTGTGGACGGGACCAGCACAGATACGCAGTATTTT.

The CDR3 region has the DNA TGTGCCAGCAGCTTAGATACAGGGACCTACGAGCAGTACTTC. Translation: CASSLDTGTYEQYF. The rearrangement links TRBV7-2 to TRBJ2-4; weak D call: TRBD1 (6 bases). The DNA end lines up better with TRBJ2-7; the J call may be wrong. There are 14 residues in the CDR3. The germline V gene has CDR1 SGHTA and CDR2 FQGNSA.

This clonotype was detected a few times. The gene calls are TRBV4-2 and TRBJ2-7; tentatively, D is TRBD1 or TRBD2 (5 bases each). CDR1 and CDR2 (germline): LGHNA, YNFKEQ. V was pared by 2 bases and J by 3 bases, with 11 bases between. The CDR3 has 14 amino acids. CDR3: CASSQLGAFYEQYF. CDR3 bases: TGTGCCAGCAGCCAACTCGGGGCATTCTACGAGCAGTACTTC.

This clonotype was seen only once. The V and J genes are TRBV6-2 or TRBV6-3 and TRBJ1-1, with D maybe TRBD1 (5 bases). CDR1 is MNHEY, CDR2 SVGEGT, per germline. V was trimmed by 4 bases and J by 1 base, leaving 13 bases between them. CDR3 length: 15 amino acids. The CDR3, as DNA: TGTGCCAGCAGTTCCCCCACCGGACAGAACACTGAAGCTTTCTTT. Amino acids: CASSSPTGQNTEAFF.

The sample holds many counts of this clonotype. This chain connects TRBV28 to TRBJ2-3, with no clear D. The germline V and J ends were trimmed by 2 bases and 0 bases, with 21 bases remaining between them. Germline loops: CDR1 MDHEN, CDR2 SYDVKM. This CDR3 region has 19 residues. The DNA of the CDR3 is TGTGCCAGCAGTTTAAACGACGAATTCCGGGTCCTTAGCACAGATACGCAGTATTTT. This sequence encodes CASSLNDEFRVLSTDTQYF.